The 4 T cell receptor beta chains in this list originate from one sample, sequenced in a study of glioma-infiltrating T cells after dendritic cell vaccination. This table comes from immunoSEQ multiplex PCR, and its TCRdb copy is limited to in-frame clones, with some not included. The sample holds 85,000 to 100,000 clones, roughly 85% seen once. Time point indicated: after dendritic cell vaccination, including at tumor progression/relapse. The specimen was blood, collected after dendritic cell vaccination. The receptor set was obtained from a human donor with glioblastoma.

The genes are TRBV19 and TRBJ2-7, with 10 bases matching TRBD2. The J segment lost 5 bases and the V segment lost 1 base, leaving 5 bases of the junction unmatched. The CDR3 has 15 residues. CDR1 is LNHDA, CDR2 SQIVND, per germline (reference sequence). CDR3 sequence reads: CASSIGTSGRNEQYF. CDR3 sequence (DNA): TGTGCCAGTAGTATAGGGACTAGCGGCCGGAACGAGCAGTACTTC.

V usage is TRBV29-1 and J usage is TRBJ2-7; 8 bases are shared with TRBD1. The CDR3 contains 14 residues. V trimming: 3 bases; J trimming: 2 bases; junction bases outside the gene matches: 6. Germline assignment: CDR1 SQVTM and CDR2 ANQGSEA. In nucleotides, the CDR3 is TGCAGCGTTGAGGACAGGGTAGCCCCCTACGAGCAGTACTTC. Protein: CSVEDRVAPYEQYF.

The CDR3 sequence is CASSQGQGTGNEQFF. For the CDR3, the DNA is TGTGCCAGCTCACAGGGACAGGGGACGGGTAATGAGCAGTTCTTC. The J gene is TRBJ2-1, the V gene TRBV18, with TRBD1 matching over 10 bases. J gave up 7 bases and V 4 bases, and 7 bases lay outside the gene matches. Germline V CDR1 and CDR2: KGHSH, LQKENI. The CDR3 spans 15 residues.

Written as DNA, the CDR3 is TGTGCCAGCAGCTTAGGGACAGGGCATTTGGGAGAAAAACTGTTTTTT. Translated: CASSLGTGHLGEKLFF. This rearrangement joins TRBV7-9 to TRBJ1-4; 8 bases are a match to TRBD1. V shed 1 base and J 8 bases; nucleotides not matched to a gene: 9. Germline lookup yields CDR1 SEHNR and CDR2 FQNEAQ (reference sequence). The CDR3 covers 16 residues.